Shown below are 11 T cell receptor beta chains from a single sample sequenced in a study of OX40 agonist ivuxolimab in advanced cancers. The data were produced by immunoSEQ multiplex PCR, yet TCRdb's version contains in-frame clones alone and is incomplete. The data contain around 53,000 clones, roughly 93% of them singletons. The input for sequencing was CD4+ or CD8+ T cells sorted from blood, taken in a trial of the OX40 agonist ivuxolimab. The receptors were gathered from an adult with an advanced solid tumor such as melanoma, head and neck, liver or kidney cancer.

V gene TRBV15 combines with J gene TRBJ1-1; D call uncertain. From germline, CDR1 is LNHNV and CDR2 YYDKDF (reference sequence). CDR3 length: 12 residues. Trimming removed 3 bases from V and 1 base from J, with 3 bases in between. The CDR3 loop reads CATSSGNTEAFF. CDR3 sequence (DNA): TGTGCCACCAGCAGCGGGAACACTGAAGCTTTCTTT.

Of note for this clone: Different DNA sequences within this sample yield the same CDR3. The chain uses TRBV7-2 and TRBJ2-7, with D uncertain. The CDR3 contains 11 residues. Germline-derived CDR1 and CDR2 are SGHTA and FQGNSA. The ends were cut back, 5 bases at V and 3 bases at J, with 5 bases in the middle. Written as DNA, the CDR3 is TGTGCCAGCAGCCTCTACTACGAGCAGTACTTC. Translated: CASSLYYEQYF.

The V gene is TRBV9, the J gene TRBJ2-2, with 12 bases matching TRBD2. The V gene end was trimmed by 3 bases and the J gene end by 2 bases; junction bases not matched to a gene: 8. Germline V gene lookup returns CDR1 SGDLS and CDR2 YYNGEE. The CDR3 is 18 residues long. In DNA, the CDR3 is TGTGCCAGCAGCGCCCGGACTAGCGGGACGTTCAACACCGGGGAGCTGTTTTTT. Translation: CASSARTSGTFNTGELFF. Combining the CDR3 with reference TRBV9 and TRBJ2-2 gives the whole variable domain DSGVTQTPKHLITATGQRVTLRCSPRSGDLSVYWYQQSLDQGLQFLIQYYNGEERAKGNILERFSAQQFPDLHSELNLSSLELGDSALYFCASSARTSGTFNTGELFFGEGSRLTVL.

This clone was recorded once. The chain uses TRBV5-6 and TRBJ1-5, with a weak D call TRBD1 (6 bases). Per germline, CDR1 SGHDT and CDR2 YYEEEE. The germline V and J ends were trimmed by 4 bases and 9 bases, with 14 bases remaining between them. This CDR3 has 13 amino acids. CDR3 nucleotides: TGTGCCAGCAGCCCGGCAGGGGCGCGGCCCCAGCATTTT. Protein: CASSPAGARPQHF.

The chain recombines TRBV19 with TRBJ2-3; weak D call: TRBD2 (6 bases). V was shortened by 5 bases and J by 2 bases, with 17 bases between the two germline ends. CDR3 length: 16 residues. Germline V gene lookup returns CDR1 LNHDA and CDR2 SQIVND (reference sequence). In nucleotides, the CDR3 is TGTGCCAGTAGTGCCTCGGGACTCCGGGCCACAGATACGCAGTATTTT. This translates into CASSASGLRATDTQYF.

J is TRBJ2-2 and V is TRBV4-1, with 7 bases fitting TRBD1. J lost 0 bases, V lost 4 bases, and 5 bases had no gene match. CDR3 size: 16 residues. Germline V gene lookup returns CDR1 MGHRA and CDR2 YSYEKL. CDR3: CASSPGQNANTGELFF. DNA of the CDR3: TGCGCCAGCAGCCCGGGACAGAACGCGAACACCGGGGAGCTGTTTTTT.

The DNA of the CDR3 is TGTGCCAGCAGCTTAGTTGGCGGGGGGTCGGAGCAGTTCTTC. Its translation: CASSLVGGGSEQFF. The J gene is TRBJ2-1, the V gene TRBV7-9; 8 bases map to TRBD2. The CDR3 runs to 14 residues. J gave up 10 bases and V 1 base, and 6 bases lay outside the gene matches. The V gene's germline CDR1 is SEHNR and CDR2 FQNEAQ (reference sequence).

The chain recombines TRBV4-3 with TRBJ2-7; no reliable D call. Germline values: CDR1 LGHNA, CDR2 YSLEER. The CDR3 totals 13 residues. V lost 1 base to trimming and J lost 2 bases, with 6 bases between them. CDR3 DNA sequence: TGCGCCAGCAGCCAAGCCGTCGCCTACGAGCAGTACTTC. Translation: CASSQAVAYEQYF.

As DNA, the CDR3 is TGTGCCAGCAGACAGGACAGGAAATTAGCCAAAAACATTCAGTACTTC. Its protein product is CASRQDRKLAKNIQYF. This chain connects TRBV28 to TRBJ2-4; 7 bases map to TRBD1. The CDR3 totals 16 residues. CDR1 is MDHEN, CDR2 SYDVKM, per germline. V lost 6 bases and J lost 0; bases outside the gene matches: 8.

The V and J genes are TRBV7-2 and TRBJ2-5, with D unclear. Germline lookup yields CDR1 SGHTA and CDR2 FQGNSA. Trimming removed 1 base from V and 5 bases from J, with 2 bases in between. This CDR3 region has 11 residues. The CDR3 loop is CASSLDETQYF. The DNA of the CDR3 is TGTGCCAGCAGCTTAGATGAGACCCAGTACTTC.

The chain joins TRBV6-1 to TRBJ2-7; no definite D call. The CDR3 is 12 amino acids. Germline CDR1 is MNHNS and CDR2 is SASEGT. Deletions cut 8 bases from V and 0 bases from J, with 8 bases between. The chain's CDR3 is CASRAHSYEQYF. In nucleotides, the CDR3 is TGTGCCAGCCGCGCCCACTCCTACGAGCAGTACTTC.